This is a list of T cell receptor beta chains from one sample in a study of T cell changes during pregnancy in multiple sclerosis. Generated by immunoSEQ multiplex PCR, the TCRdb table keeps only in-frame clones and is missing some. The top ten clones hold over 9.5% of a sample with 25,000 to 35,000 clones, roughly 87% of them seen once. Sequences were derived from CD8+ T cells from peripheral blood mononuclear cells, sampled in the second trimester of pregnancy. The receptors shown here come from a female donor with multiple sclerosis, enrolled in a pregnancy study. Each CDR3 is given with its conserved first and last residue. The D gene is left open where the match is weak. The size of a clone is reported for some rows only, either as once, few or many, or as a class for expanded clones.

TRBJ2-7 TRBV2 - TRBD1 TGTGCCAGCCTGGACAGGTTCTCCTACGAGCAGTACTTC CASLDRFSYEQYF
TRBJ2-1 TRBV27 medium-sized TRBD2 TGTGCCAGCAGTTTGGACCCCACTAGCGGCGACTACAATGAGCAGTTCTTC CASSLDPTSGDYNEQFF
TRBJ2-7 TRBV7-9 - - TGTGCCAGCAGCACTCGTCCCTACGAGCAGTACTTC CASSTRPYEQYF
TRBJ2-1 TRBV5-4 once TRBD1 TGTGCCAGCAGCTTGAGGCAGGGGGTCCCCTACAATGAGCAGTTCTTC CASSLRQGVPYNEQFF
TRBJ1-4 TRBV9 - TRBD1 TGTGCCAGCAGCGTGGGACAGATTAATGAAAAACTGTTTTTT CASSVGQINEKLFF
TRBJ2-7 TRBV27 - TRBD2 TGTGCCAGCAGGGGGCGGGAGGCCTACGAGCAGTACTTC CASRGREAYEQYF
TRBJ1-5 TRBV9 - - TGTGCCAGCAGCGTAGATCCCTCTGGGGAGGGCAATCAGCCCCAGCATTTT CASSVDPSGEGNQPQHF
TRBJ2-2 TRBV19 - TRBD1 TGTGCCAGTAGTTTGCAGGACAGGCAGCGTACCGGGGAGCTGTTTTTT CASSLQDRQRTGELFF
TRBJ2-2 TRBV7-9 - - TGTGCCAGCAGCCCTAACACCGGGGAGCTGTTTTTT CASSPNTGELFF
TRBJ2-7 TRBV7-9 - TRBD1 TGTGCCAGCGCGGACAGGGGCTACGAGCAGTACTTC CASADRGYEQYF
TRBJ2-7 TRBV5-8 - - TGTGCCAGCAGCTTGATTAACAGGGCAGACGAGCAGTACTTC CASSLINRADEQYF
TRBJ1-2 TRBV7-9 - - TGTGCCAGCAGCCCTGCGACAGACCCTCATGGCTACACCTTC CASSPATDPHGYTF
TRBJ2-1 TRBV27 once TRBD2 TGTGCCAGCAGTTTGAGACTAGCGGGAGCCAATGAGCAGTTCTTC CASSLRLAGANEQFF